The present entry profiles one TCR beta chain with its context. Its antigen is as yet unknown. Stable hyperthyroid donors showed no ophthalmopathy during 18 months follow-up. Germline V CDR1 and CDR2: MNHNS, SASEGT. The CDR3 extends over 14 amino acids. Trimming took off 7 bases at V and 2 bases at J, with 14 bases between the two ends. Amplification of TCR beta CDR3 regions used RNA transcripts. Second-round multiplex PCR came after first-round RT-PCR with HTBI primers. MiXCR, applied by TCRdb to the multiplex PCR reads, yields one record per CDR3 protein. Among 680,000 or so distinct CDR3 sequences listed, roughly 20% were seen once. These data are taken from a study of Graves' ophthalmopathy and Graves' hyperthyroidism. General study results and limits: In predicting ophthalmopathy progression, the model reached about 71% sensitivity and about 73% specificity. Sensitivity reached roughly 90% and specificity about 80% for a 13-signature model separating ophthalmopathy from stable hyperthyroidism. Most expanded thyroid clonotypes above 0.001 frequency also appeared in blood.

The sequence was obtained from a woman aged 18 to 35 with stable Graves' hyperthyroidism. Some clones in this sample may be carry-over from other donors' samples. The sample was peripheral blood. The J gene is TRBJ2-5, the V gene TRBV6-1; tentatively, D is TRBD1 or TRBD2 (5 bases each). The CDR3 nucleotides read TGTGCCAGCAACACCCGGGGCCATCAAGAGACCCAGTACTTC. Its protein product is CASNTRGHQETQYF.